This T cell receptor beta chain emerged from a study of T cell changes during pregnancy in multiple sclerosis. The CDR3 has 21 residues. The germline V and J ends were trimmed by 4 bases and 0 bases, with 25 bases remaining between them. The germline gives CDR1 ENHRY, CDR2 SYGVKD. Clones were read by immunoSEQ multiplex PCR, and TCRdb kept only the in-frame ones, dropping some. This table has roughly 30,000 clones, more than 70% appearing once. The TCR sequence derives from a female donor with multiple sclerosis, enrolled in a pregnancy study. The sample here was CD8+ T cells from peripheral blood mononuclear cells, taken after pregnancy. This chain uses TRBV10-3 with TRBJ1-6; a weak D match, TRBD1 (6 bases). The CDR3 sequence is CAISAIGTRYENSSYNSPLHF. The DNA of the CDR3 is TGTGCCATCAGTGCCATTGGGACACGGTACGAAAACAGCTCCTATAATTCACCCCTCCACTTT.